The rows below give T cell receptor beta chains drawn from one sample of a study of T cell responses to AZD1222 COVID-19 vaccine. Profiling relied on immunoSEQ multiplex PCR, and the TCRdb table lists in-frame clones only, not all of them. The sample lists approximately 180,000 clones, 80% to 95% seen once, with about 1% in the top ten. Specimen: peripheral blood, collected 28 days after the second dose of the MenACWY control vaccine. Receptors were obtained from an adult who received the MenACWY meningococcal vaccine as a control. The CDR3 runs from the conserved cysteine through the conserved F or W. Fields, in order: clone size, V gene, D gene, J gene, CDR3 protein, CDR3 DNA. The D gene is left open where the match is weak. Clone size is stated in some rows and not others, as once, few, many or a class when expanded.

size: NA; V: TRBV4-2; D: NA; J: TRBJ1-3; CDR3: CASSQVSGAGNTIYF; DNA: TGTGCCAGCAGCCAAGTGTCCGGGGCTGGAAACACCATATATTTT
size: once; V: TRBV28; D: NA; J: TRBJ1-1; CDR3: CASSLLGRNTEAFF; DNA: TGTGCCAGCAGTTTATTAGGGAGAAACACTGAAGCTTTCTTT
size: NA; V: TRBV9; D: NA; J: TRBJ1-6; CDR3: CASSALILNSPLHF; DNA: TGTGCCAGCAGCGCTCTGATCCTAAATTCACCCCTCCACTTT
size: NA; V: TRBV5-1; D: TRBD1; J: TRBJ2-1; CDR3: CASSLTGTGDLGLDNEQFF; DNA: TGCGCCAGCAGCTTGACCGGGACAGGGGATTTGGGTCTTGACAATGAGCAGTTCTTC
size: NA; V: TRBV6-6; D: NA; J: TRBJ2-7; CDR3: CASNVQGLAYEQYF; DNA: TGTGCCAGCAACGTACAGGGATTAGCCTACGAGCAGTACTTC
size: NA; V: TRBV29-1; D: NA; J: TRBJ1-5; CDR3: CSVVLDRFGPQHF; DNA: TGCAGCGTTGTACTGGACAGATTCGGGCCCCAGCATTTT
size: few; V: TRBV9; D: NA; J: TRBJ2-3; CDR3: CASSITPRGDTQYF; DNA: TGTGCCAGCAGCATCACACCTAGAGGCGATACGCAGTATTTT
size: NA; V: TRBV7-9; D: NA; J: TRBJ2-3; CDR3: CASSLDLSDTQYF; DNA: TGTGCCAGCAGCTTAGATCTCTCAGATACGCAGTATTTT
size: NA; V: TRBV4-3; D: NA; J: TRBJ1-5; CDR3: CASSQEALQPQHF; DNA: TGCGCCAGCAGCCAAGAGGCCCTTCAGCCCCAGCATTTT
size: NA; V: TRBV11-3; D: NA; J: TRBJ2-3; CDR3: CASSSGRGSTDTQYF; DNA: TGTGCCAGCAGCTCCGGGCGGGGTAGCACAGATACGCAGTATTTT
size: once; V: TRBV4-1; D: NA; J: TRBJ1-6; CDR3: CASSQELGQAGNSPLHF; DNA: TGCGCCAGCAGCCAAGAGCTAGGACAAGCGGGAAATTCACCCCTCCACTTT
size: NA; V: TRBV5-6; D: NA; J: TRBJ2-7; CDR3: CASSHGTDYEQYF; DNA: TGTGCCAGCAGCCATGGGACGGACTACGAGCAGTACTTC
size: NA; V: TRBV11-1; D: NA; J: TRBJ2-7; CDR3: CASSPRSSYEQYF; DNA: TGTGCCAGCAGCCCCAGGAGCTCCTACGAGCAGTACTTC
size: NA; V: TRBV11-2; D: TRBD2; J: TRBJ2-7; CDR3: CASSKGLGQYF; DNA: TGTGCCAGCAGCAAAGGACTAGGGCAGTACTTC
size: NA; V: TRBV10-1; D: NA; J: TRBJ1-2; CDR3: CASRHRAIYGYTF; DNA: TGCGCCAGCAGACACCGGGCCATCTATGGCTACACCTTC
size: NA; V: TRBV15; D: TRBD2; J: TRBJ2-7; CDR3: CATSRALAGPSYEQYF; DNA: TGTGCCACCAGCAGAGCACTAGCGGGTCCGTCCTACGAGCAGTACTTC